This T cell receptor beta chain stems from a study of regulatory T cells in long-lasting Graves disease. Germline lookup yields CDR1 SEHNR and CDR2 FQNEAQ (reference sequence). The CDR3 is 14 residues long. Trimming removed 4 bases from V and 5 bases from J; junction bases left unmatched: 4. There are a few counts of this clonotype. CDR3-region Arm-PCR and iRepertoire HTBI primers produced the TCR beta libraries. TCRdb used MiXCR to reprocess the multiplex PCR reads, holding one entry per CDR3 protein. The table records 600,000 to 800,000 distinct CDR3 sequences, around 30% of them present only once. As to time point: persistent/refractory GD, antithyroid drugs over 5 years with positive TRAb. The authors made the TCR library using RNA they extracted from PBMCs.

This sample comprised peripheral blood mononuclear cells (PBMCs), obtained when the disease was refractory, from a patient treated with antithyroid drugs. This receptor was obtained from a female donor with Graves disease. The rearrangement joins TRBV7-9 to TRBJ2-7, with 11 bases identical to TRBD2. CDR3 protein: CASSYSGRGDEQYF. The CDR3 nucleotides read TGTGCCAGCAGCTATAGCGGGAGGGGGGACGAGCAGTACTTC. The full variable domain, in which reference TRBV7-9 and TRBJ2-7 provide the parts outside the CDR3, is DTGVSQNPRHKITKRGQNVTFRCDPISEHNRLYWYRQTLGQGPEFLTYFQNEAQLEKSRLLSDRFSAERPKGSFSTLEIQRTEQGDSAMYLCASSYSGRGDEQYFGPGTRLTVT.